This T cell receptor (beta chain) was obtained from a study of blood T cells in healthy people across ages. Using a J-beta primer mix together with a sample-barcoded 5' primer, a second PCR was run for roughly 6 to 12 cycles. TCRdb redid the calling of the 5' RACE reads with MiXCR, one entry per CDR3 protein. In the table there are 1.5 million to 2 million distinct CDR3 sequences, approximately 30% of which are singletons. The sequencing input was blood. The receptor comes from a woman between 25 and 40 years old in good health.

CDR3 nucleotide sequence: TGTGCCAGCAGCCCGAAGATGGGGGCGGGGGGCAACAATGAGCAGTTCTTC. It translates to CASSPKMGAGGNNEQFF. V and J are TRBV4-2 and TRBJ2-1; TRBD2 matches 8 bases. V shed 4 bases, J shed 5 bases, and the junction held 13 bases outside the gene matches. Germline CDR1 and CDR2: LGHNA and YNFKEQ. The CDR3 has 17 residues.